Following are 29 T cell receptor beta chains from one sample sequenced in a study of shared clonotypes between healthy human individuals. TCRdb's table, derived via immunoSEQ multiplex PCR, lists solely in-frame clones and lacks some. Of millions of clones listed, around nine tenths are singletons. Sequenced input: naive CD4+ T cells sorted from blood. Sample subset: CD45RA+ positively selected. The receptors were gathered from a man younger than 30 in good health.

The CDR3 nucleotides read TGTGCCAGTAGTATAATGGCGACAACCGTTAGCAATCAGCCCCAGCATTTT. The encoded protein is CASSIMATTVSNQPQHF. The chain carries TRBV19 and TRBJ1-5; D is unresolved. CDR1 is LNHDA, CDR2 SQIVND, per germline (reference sequence). The length of the CDR3 is 17 residues. Trimming left V 2 bases short and J 0 bases short, with 14 bases between.

The CDR3 here is CASSEYGLAGDNEQFF. In DNA, the CDR3 is TGCGCCAGCAGTGAGTACGGACTAGCGGGAGACAATGAGCAGTTCTTC. The rearrangement links TRBV10-1 to TRBJ2-1, with 13 bases that match TRBD2. The trim removed 1 base at V and 5 bases at J, leaving 2 bases unmatched. From germline, CDR1 is WNHNN and CDR2 SYGVQD (reference sequence). The CDR3 runs 16 residues.

This clone was counted a single time. This chain joins TRBV13 and TRBJ2-1, with TRBD2 as a possible D gene (5 bases). Germline V lookup: CDR1 PRHDT, CDR2 FYEKMQ (reference sequence). The CDR3 totals 16 residues. Trimming removed 5 bases from V and 0 bases from J, with 14 bases in between. In DNA form, the CDR3 reads TGTGCCAGCAGCGTTACTTCGGGGAGCTCCTACAATGAGCAGTTCTTC. It encodes CASSVTSGSSYNEQFF. Full variable domain (remainder filled in from reference TRBV13 and TRBJ2-1): AAGVIQSPRHLIKEKRETATLKCYPIPRHDTVYWYQQGPGQDPQFLISFYEKMQSDKGSIPDRFSAQQFSDYHSELNMSSLELGDSALYFCASSVTSGSSYNEQFFGPGTRLTVL.

A word on this clone: Different DNA sequences within this sample yield the same CDR3. The chain employs TRBV6-5 and TRBJ1-1; tentatively, D is TRBD1 (5 bases). The CDR3 runs 14 residues. The V gene lost 3 bases and the J gene lost 8 bases, with 16 bases spanning the gap. Germline CDR1 reads MNHEY; CDR2 reads SVGAGI. The CDR3 spells CASSYGAGREEAFF. CDR3 in DNA: TGTGCCAGCAGTTATGGGGCTGGCAGGGAAGAAGCTTTCTTT.

The gene calls are TRBV28 and TRBJ1-4; D uncertain. This CDR3 contains 13 residues. Germline CDR1 MDHEN, CDR2 SYDVKM. The ends were cut back, 4 bases at V and 5 bases at J, with 8 bases in the middle. Here the CDR3 reads CASSSTENEKLFF. Here the CDR3 DNA reads TGTGCCAGCAGTTCTACGGAGAATGAAAAACTGTTTTTT. The full variable domain, its missing parts supplied by reference TRBV28 and TRBJ1-4, is DVKVTQSSRYLVKRTGEKVFLECVQDMDHENMFWYRQDPGLGLRLIYFSYDVKMKEKGDIPEGYSVSREKKERFSLILESASTNQTSMYLCASSSTENEKLFFGSGTQLSVL.

This rearrangement joins TRBV27 to TRBJ1-2; 7 bases align to TRBD1. Looked up from germline, CDR1 is MNHEY and CDR2 is SMNVEV (reference sequence). V was clipped by 7 bases and J by 0 bases; unmatched bases: 11. CDR3 length: 16 amino acids. The DNA of the CDR3 is TGTGCCAGCACCACTTCAGGGGGGGTTTCTAACTATGGCTACACCTTC. Protein product: CASTTSGGVSNYGYTF.

This clone showed up just once. The chain joins TRBV13 to TRBJ2-5, with D unclear. The CDR3 is 13 amino acids. CDR1 PRHDT and CDR2 FYEKMQ come from the germline V gene (reference sequence). V shed 2 bases and J shed 2 bases, with 6 bases lying between them. The DNA for the CDR3 is TGTGCCAGCAGCTTACGTCAGCAAGAGACCCAGTACTTC. It encodes CASSLRQQETQYF.

The chain uses TRBV30 and TRBJ2-3, with 11 positions matching TRBD2. The germline CDR1 and CDR2 sequences are GTSNPN and SVGIG (reference sequence). This CDR3 contains 15 residues. The V and J ends lost 0 bases and 8 bases, in that order; junction bases with no gene match: 7. CDR3 amino acids: CAWSVTSGRMGTQYF. The CDR3, as DNA: TGTGCCTGGAGTGTAACTAGCGGGAGAATGGGTACGCAGTATTTT.

As regards this clone: Other DNA variants within this sample encode the same CDR3. This rearrangement joins TRBV27 to TRBJ1-4; possibly TRBD1 for D (5 bases). Germline CDR1 MNHEY, CDR2 SMNVEV (reference sequence). V gave up 0 bases and J gave up 4 bases, with 9 bases separating them. CDR3 length: 15 amino acids. The chain's CDR3 is CASSLSAGVNEKLFF. The CDR3 region has the DNA TGTGCCAGCAGTTTATCCGCGGGGGTTAATGAAAAACTGTTTTTT.

The chain recombines TRBV5-1 with TRBJ2-1; possible D gene TRBD1, 5 bases. Looked up from germline, CDR1 is SGHRS and CDR2 is YFSETQ. Trimming shortened V by 0 bases and J by 12 bases, and 28 bases separated the two germline ends. The CDR3 is 18 residues long. This CDR3 is CASSLVTTGQRKPLWQFF. CDR3 nucleotide sequence: TGCGCCAGCAGCTTGGTAACTACAGGACAAAGAAAGCCTCTCTGGCAGTTCTTC. Variable domain in full (rest from reference TRBV5-1 and TRBJ2-1): KAGVTQTPRYLIKTRGQQVTLSCSPISGHRSVSWYQQTPGQGLQFLFEYFSETQRNKGNFPGRFSGRQFSNSRSEMNVSTLELGDSALYLCASSLVTTGQRKPLWQFFGPGTRLTVL.

With respect to this clone: Other DNA sequences from this sample encode an identical CDR3 as well. The chain carries TRBV5-1 and TRBJ2-5, with D possibly called TRBD1 or TRBD2 (5 bases each). V was trimmed by 4 bases and J by 3 bases, leaving 10 bases between them. The CDR3 is 13 residues long. The germline gives CDR1 SGHRS, CDR2 YFSETQ. The CDR3 is CASSTGTEETQYF. CDR3 coding DNA: TGCGCCAGCAGCACGGGGACGGAAGAGACCCAGTACTTC.

The rearrangement joins TRBV2 to TRBJ2-5; either TRBD1 or TRBD2 may supply D (5 bases each). Germline V gives CDR1 SNHLY, CDR2 FYNNEI. The CDR3 extends over 16 amino acids. Trimming took off 0 bases at V and 0 bases at J, with 11 bases between the two ends. CDR3 amino acids: CASSEAGVGYQETQYF. The CDR3 region has the DNA TGTGCCAGCAGTGAAGCGGGGGTCGGGTACCAAGAGACCCAGTACTTC. Together with reference TRBV2 and TRBJ2-5, the CDR3 gives the full variable domain: EPEVTQTPSHQVTQMGQEVILRCVPISNHLYFYWYRQILGQKVEFLVSFYNNEISEKSEIFDDQFSVERPDGSNFTLKIRSTKLEDSAMYFCASSEAGVGYQETQYFGPGTRLLVL.

About this clone itself: The same CDR3 is also encoded by other DNA sequences in this sample. This chain connects TRBV6-5 to TRBJ1-5, with D uncertain. This CDR3 region has 14 residues. The germline V gene has CDR1 MNHEY and CDR2 SVGAGI. V was clipped by 6 bases and J by 1 base, with 10 bases between them. CDR3 in amino acids: CASSTGRSNQPQHF. DNA of the CDR3: TGTGCCAGCAGCACCGGTCGGAGCAATCAGCCCCAGCATTTT.

The chain couples TRBV11-3 to TRBJ2-3, with a tentative D call TRBD1 (6 bases). This CDR3 comprises 13 residues. V lost 4 bases, J lost 4 bases, and 9 bases lay in between. Looked up from germline, CDR1 is SGHNT and CDR2 is YENEEA. CDR3 sequence: CASSYNRADTQYF. The CDR3 region has the DNA TGTGCCAGCAGCTACAACAGGGCAGATACGCAGTATTTT.

The gene calls are TRBV28 and TRBJ1-1, with D uncertain. The CDR3 has 15 amino acids. Trimming removed 4 bases at V and 1 base at J, with 13 bases between. Germline lookup yields CDR1 MDHEN and CDR2 SYDVKM. CDR3 bases: TGTGCCAGCAGTTCCGGGTCGCTGGGGAACACTGAAGCTTTCTTT. Translation: CASSSGSLGNTEAFF.

Notes on this clone: This sample includes further DNA sequences coding for the same CDR3. V usage is TRBV2 and J usage is TRBJ2-3; D is unresolved. CDR1 is SNHLY, CDR2 FYNNEI, per germline. The CDR3 covers 12 residues. V lost 4 bases and J 0 bases, leaving 2 bases between the germline ends. The CDR3 is CASSVSTDTQYF. The DNA for the CDR3 is TGTGCCAGCAGTGTAAGCACAGATACGCAGTATTTT. Based on the CDR3 plus reference TRBV2 and TRBJ2-3, the full variable domain is EPEVTQTPSHQVTQMGQEVILRCVPISNHLYFYWYRQILGQKVEFLVSFYNNEISEKSEIFDDQFSVERPDGSNFTLKIRSTKLEDSAMYFCASSVSTDTQYFGPGTRLTVL.

The rearrangement uses TRBV12-5 and TRBJ1-2; D gene unclear. The CDR3 covers 13 residues. Germline V lookup: CDR1 LGHNT, CDR2 FRNRAP. V shed 2 bases and J shed 4 bases, with 8 bases lying between them. CDR3 DNA: TGTGCTAGTGGTTTGTCAGGATCCTATGGCTACACCTTC. Its translation: CASGLSGSYGYTF.

This clone appeared a single time. V and J are TRBV25-1 and TRBJ1-6, with D unresolved. The CDR3 covers 12 residues. Trimming removed 5 bases at V and 7 bases at J, with 6 bases between. Germline V gives CDR1 MGHDK, CDR2 SYGVNS. CDR3 in amino acids: CASSTSNSPLHF. The CDR3 nucleotides are TGTGCCAGCAGTACATCGAATTCACCCCTCCACTTT.

Written as DNA, the CDR3 is TGTGCCAGCTCACCCGCGGGGGCTGTGAATTCACCCCTCCACTTT. Its protein product is CASSPAGAVNSPLHF. This chain joins TRBV18 and TRBJ1-6; a weak D match, TRBD1 (6 bases). From germline, CDR1 is KGHSH and CDR2 LQKENI. V lost 3 bases and J 7 bases, leaving 13 bases between the germline ends. The length of the CDR3 is 15 residues. The whole variable domain, filled in from reference TRBV18 and TRBJ1-6, reads NAGVMQNPRHLVRRRGQEARLRCSPMKGHSHVYWYRQLPEEGLKFMVYLQKENIIDESGMPKERFSAEFPKEGPSILRIQQVVRGDSAAYFCASSPAGAVNSPLHFGNGTRLTVT.

This chain uses TRBV12-5 with TRBJ1-1, with TRBD1 identical over 7 bases. Germline CDR1 LGHNT, CDR2 FRNRAP. With 6 bases clipped from V and 1 base from J, the junction kept 5 bases outside the gene matches. This CDR3 region has 14 residues. The CDR3 DNA follows: TGTGCTAGTGGCCGGGACAGTCAGAACACTGAAGCTTTCTTT. As protein: CASGRDSQNTEAFF.

Concerning this clone: Other DNA sequences in the same sample also yield this CDR3. This chain links TRBV9 with TRBJ2-1, with TRBD2 matching 8 bases. CDR3 length equals 15 residues. J was trimmed by 1 base and V by 2 bases; bases with no gene match: 2. The germline V gene encodes CDR1 SGDLS and CDR2 YYNGEE. CDR3 in DNA: TGTGCCAGCAGCGTGACTAGCGTTTCCTACAATGAGCAGTTCTTC. The encoded protein is CASSVTSVSYNEQFF.

The chain employs TRBV30 and TRBJ1-4; D may be TRBD1 (5 bases). Germline CDR1 is GTSNPN and CDR2 is SVGIG (reference sequence). The CDR3 is made up of 16 amino acids. Between the trimmed V and J ends, which lost 2 bases and 4 bases, there was a span of 17 bases. CDR3 amino acids: CAWSLIRDRGNEKLFF. CDR3 DNA: TGTGCCTGGAGTCTTATCCGGGACCGGGGTAATGAAAAACTGTTTTTT.

Here the CDR3 reads CASSFGYSGGAQETQYF. As DNA, the CDR3 is TGCGCCAGCAGCTTCGGTTATAGCGGGGGGGCCCAAGAGACCCAGTACTTC. V is TRBV5-1 and J is TRBJ2-5, with TRBD2 matching 11 bases. The germline V gene encodes CDR1 SGHRS and CDR2 YFSETQ. CDR3 size: 17 residues. V dropped 2 bases and J dropped 1; count of bases not matched to a gene: 7.

The J gene is TRBJ2-7, the V gene TRBV6-6; no clear D. CDR3 length equals 16 residues. V lost 0 bases to trimming and J lost 0 bases, with 12 bases between them. The germline V gene has CDR1 MNHNY and CDR2 SVGAGI (reference sequence). The CDR3 sequence: CASSYSPDMVSYEQYF. CDR3 DNA: TGTGCCAGCAGTTACTCCCCAGACATGGTCTCCTACGAGCAGTACTTC.

Of note for this clone: Within the sample, other DNA sequences also encode this same CDR3. The gene calls are TRBV5-4 and TRBJ1-1, with 7 bases identical to TRBD1. After removal of 4 bases from V and 2 bases from J, the junction contained 5 bases not matched to a gene. This CDR3 has 14 residues. CDR1 is SGHNT, CDR2 YYREEE, per germline (reference sequence). The CDR3 DNA reads TGTGCCAGCAGCCCAGGGACAGCAAACACTGAAGCTTTCTTT. It is translated as CASSPGTANTEAFF.

The J gene is TRBJ1-1, the V gene TRBV6-5; D may be TRBD1 (5 bases). Germline CDR1 MNHEY, CDR2 SVGAGI. The CDR3 totals 13 residues. V was cut by 6 bases and J by 4 bases, with 12 bases left in between. CDR3 region: CASRRTQGTEAFF. CDR3 DNA sequence: TGTGCCAGCAGACGTACCCAGGGCACTGAAGCTTTCTTT.

This clone was counted a few times. Distinct nucleotide sequences in the sample also encode this CDR3. The V and J genes are TRBV7-9 and TRBJ2-5, with D tentatively TRBD2 (6 bases). This CDR3 is built from 13 residues. The V and J ends lost 0 bases and 4 bases respectively, with 6 bases between them. CDR1 and CDR2 (germline): SEHNR, FQNEAQ (reference sequence). CDR3 sequence (DNA): TGTGCCAGCAGCTTAGCGGGAGGAGAGACCCAGTACTTC. Translated: CASSLAGGETQYF.

The chain has TRBV6-5 and TRBJ1-1; possible D gene TRBD1, 5 bases. V lost 5 bases, J lost 1 base, and 11 bases lay in between. The CDR3 consists of 14 residues. CDR1 and CDR2 (germline): MNHEY, SVGAGI. CDR3 loop: CASSPGLGNTEAFF. In nucleotides, the CDR3 is TGTGCCAGCAGTCCAGGGTTGGGGAACACTGAAGCTTTCTTT.

In the case of this clone: One end of the junction does not line up with germline, which may come from a read error. The same CDR3 also results from other DNA sequences found in this sample. The genes are TRBV11-2 and TRBJ1-6, with D uncertain. Looked up from germline, CDR1 is SGHAT and CDR2 is FQNNGV. The CDR3 has 14 amino acids. The CDR3 reads CASSLGQYNSPLHF. In DNA form, the CDR3 reads TGTGCCAGCAGCTTAGGGCAGTACAATTCGCCCCTCCACTTT.